The 21 T cell receptor beta chains in this list originate from one sample, sequenced in a study of blood T cell repertoires in COVID-19. Method: immunoSEQ multiplex PCR; TCRdb's copy keeps in-frame clones and lacks some. The table includes fewer than 500,000 clones, approximately 90% detected once. The source material was PBMCs or T cells enriched from blood (not recorded which). All receptors come from a woman aged 18-30 years who had recovered from COVID-19.

V is TRBV6-5 and J is TRBJ2-7; 13 nucleotides align to TRBD2. Per the germline V gene, CDR1 is MNHEY and CDR2 is SVGAGI. J was trimmed by 5 bases and V by 6 bases; bases with no gene match: 7. The CDR3 loop spans 15 amino acids. CDR3 loop: CASSNGLAGVNEQYF. In nucleotides, the CDR3 is TGTGCCAGCAGCAATGGACTAGCGGGGGTGAACGAGCAGTACTTC.

This clone was seen once. V and J are TRBV6-5 and TRBJ2-3; weak D call: TRBD2 (5 bases). CDR3 length equals 13 residues. CDR1 and CDR2 from the germline V gene are MNHEY and SVGAGI. V was cut by 6 bases and J by 3 bases, with 10 bases left in between. CDR3 in DNA: TGTGCCAGCAGACTAGTTGGTACAGATACGCAGTATTTT. Its protein product is CASRLVGTDTQYF.

The chain joins TRBV27 to TRBJ1-5, with TRBD1 identical over 8 bases. The CDR3 has 19 amino acids. The germline V gene encodes CDR1 MNHEY and CDR2 SMNVEV (reference sequence). The V and J ends lost 2 bases and 1 base, in that order; junction bases with no gene match: 13. The DNA for the CDR3 is TGTGCCAGCAGTTTAAGGGCGGGACAGGAGATGGGGAGCAATCAGCCCCAGCATTTT. Translating it yields CASSLRAGQEMGSNQPQHF.

The chain employs TRBV5-4 and TRBJ1-4; 7 bases map to TRBD1. CDR1 is SGHNT and CDR2 is YYREEE in the germline V gene (reference sequence). The CDR3 length is 14 residues. Trimming removed 2 bases from V and 8 bases from J; junction bases left unmatched: 6. The CDR3 region is CASSFDREHEKLFF. The DNA for the CDR3 is TGTGCCAGCAGCTTTGACAGGGAGCACGAAAAACTGTTTTTT.

The CDR3: CASSPGGETGELFF. As DNA, the CDR3 is TGTGCCAGCAGTCCAGGAGGGGAAACCGGGGAGCTGTTTTTT. The chain has TRBV7-3 and TRBJ2-2; D might be TRBD2 (6 bases). The germline V gene has CDR1 SGHTA and CDR2 FQGTGA. Trimming removed 6 bases at V and 5 bases at J, with 13 bases between. CDR3 length: 14 amino acids.

This clone has only one observation. The rearrangement joins TRBV19 to TRBJ1-2; no reliable D call. The CDR3 has 13 amino acids. The germline V and J ends were trimmed by 1 base and 6 bases, with 9 bases remaining between them. Germline assignment: CDR1 LNHDA and CDR2 SQIVND (reference sequence). CDR3 sequence: CASSIARGNGYTF. The DNA of the CDR3 is TGTGCCAGTAGTATAGCTCGCGGGAATGGCTACACCTTC.

The rearrangement joins TRBV4-1 to TRBJ2-2; 8 bases are a match to TRBD2. This CDR3 is built from 15 residues. Trimming at V came to 6 bases and at J to 0 bases, leaving 3 bases not matched to a gene. CDR1 is MGHRA and CDR2 is YSYEKL in the germline V gene. As DNA, the CDR3 is TGCGCCAGCAGGAAGGGACTAGCGAACACCGGGGAGCTGTTTTTT. This sequence encodes CASRKGLANTGELFF.

This sequence joins TRBV5-4 and TRBJ1-2; D call uncertain. Deletions cut 2 bases from V and 1 base from J, with 15 bases between. The germline V gene encodes CDR1 SGHNT and CDR2 YYREEE (reference sequence). The CDR3 spans 16 residues. The CDR3 here is CASSFLEAGGNYGYTF. The CDR3 DNA reads TGTGCCAGCAGCTTTCTGGAGGCAGGCGGTAACTATGGCTACACCTTC.

V usage is TRBV19 and J usage is TRBJ2-7; 9 nucleotides align to TRBD1. The J segment lost 2 bases and the V segment lost 4 bases, leaving 6 bases of the junction unmatched. Germline CDR1 is LNHDA and CDR2 is SQIVND (reference sequence). This CDR3 region has 15 residues. The CDR3 coding sequence is TGTGCCAGTAGTAAAACCGGGACAGGGCCCTACGAGCAGTACTTC. Translating gives CASSKTGTGPYEQYF.

The chain carries TRBV6-1 and TRBJ2-3, with 13 positions matching TRBD2. The CDR3 totals 15 residues. Germline values: CDR1 MNHNS, CDR2 SASEGT. Unmatched junction bases numbered 2, after V lost 2 bases and J lost 6 bases. The CDR3 sequence is CASSELGLAGDTQYF. DNA of the CDR3: TGTGCCAGCAGTGAACTGGGACTAGCGGGGGATACGCAGTATTTT.

The chain carries TRBV12-3 or TRBV12-4 and TRBJ1-1, with 10 positions matching TRBD1. After removal of 5 bases from V and 6 bases from J, the junction contained 3 bases not matched to a gene. The CDR3 consists of 13 residues. CDR3 region: CASSGDRGAEAFF. The CDR3 nucleotides are TGTGCCAGCAGTGGGGACAGGGGCGCTGAAGCTTTCTTT.

For this clone: At the DNA level, this CDR3 is encoded by other sequences in the same sample as well. The J gene is TRBJ2-5, the V gene TRBV7-2, with 15 bases fitting TRBD2. Germline V lookup: CDR1 SGHTA, CDR2 FQGNSA. The CDR3 extends over 16 amino acids. V trimming: 3 bases; J trimming: 5 bases; junction bases outside the gene matches: 4. As DNA, the CDR3 is TGTGCCAGCAGCTTGGGACTAGCGGGGGGCAGGGAGACCCAGTACTTC. Protein product: CASSLGLAGGRETQYF.

There are a few counts of this clone. The gene calls are TRBV15 and TRBJ1-4; 11 bases align to TRBD1. CDR3 size: 15 residues. The V gene end was trimmed by 0 bases and the J gene end by 10 bases; junction bases not matched to a gene: 4. Germline assignment: CDR1 LNHNV and CDR2 YYDKDF (reference sequence). The CDR3, as DNA: TGTGCCACCAGCAGAGATAAGGGACAGGGGGGAAAACTGTTTTTT. It yields the protein CATSRDKGQGGKLFF. Variable domain in full (rest from reference TRBV15 and TRBJ1-4): DAMVIQNPRYQVTQFGKPVTLSCSQTLNHNVMYWYQQKSSQAPKLLFHYYDKDFNNEADTPDNFQSRRPNTSFCFLDIRSPGLGDTAMYLCATSRDKGQGGKLFFGSGTQLSVL.

The rearrangement joins TRBV5-1 to TRBJ2-5; TRBD2 is a possible D gene (5 bases). The CDR3 extends over 14 amino acids. Trimming removed 4 bases from V and 3 bases from J, with 13 bases in between. CDR1 is SGHRS, CDR2 YFSETQ, per germline. CDR3 sequence reads: CASSGAGLEETQYF. Here the CDR3 DNA reads TGCGCCAGCAGCGGCGCCGGACTGGAAGAGACCCAGTACTTC. Variable domain in full (rest from reference TRBV5-1 and TRBJ2-5): KAGVTQTPRYLIKTRGQQVTLSCSPISGHRSVSWYQQTPGQGLQFLFEYFSETQRNKGNFPGRFSGRQFSNSRSEMNVSTLELGDSALYLCASSGAGLEETQYFGPGTRLLVL.

The gene calls are TRBV6-6 and TRBJ2-1, with 8 nucleotides matching TRBD2. Trimming at V came to 6 bases and at J to 4 bases, leaving 11 bases not matched to a gene. Per the germline V gene, CDR1 is MNHNY and CDR2 is SVGAGI (reference sequence). This CDR3 contains 16 residues. The CDR3 region is CASSRQGAGEYNEQFF. For the CDR3, the DNA is TGTGCCAGCAGCCGCCAGGGAGCGGGGGAGTACAATGAGCAGTTCTTC.

CDR3 bases: TGTGCCAGCAGCCAAGAGCGGGGGCAACAAGCTTTCTTT. Its protein is CASSQERGQQAFF. V and J are TRBV3-1 (or the pseudogene TRBV3-2) and TRBJ1-1; D is perhaps TRBD1 (6 bases). Trimming took off 0 bases at V and 9 bases at J, with 11 bases between the two ends. Germline-derived CDR1 and CDR2 are LGHDT and YNNKEL (reference sequence). This CDR3 has 13 residues.

This clone came up once. This chain links TRBV3-1 (or the pseudogene TRBV3-2) with TRBJ2-5; D is undetermined. The CDR3 is made up of 13 amino acids. Germline V gene sequence: CDR1 LGHDT, CDR2 YNNKEL (reference sequence). Trimming pared 2 bases from V and 2 bases from J, leaving 6 bases between. The CDR3 loop is CASSQTRQETQYF. The CDR3 DNA sequence: TGTGCCAGCAGCCAAACCAGACAAGAGACCCAGTACTTC.

The chain couples TRBV7-9 to TRBJ1-1, with no clear D. CDR1 and CDR2 from the germline V gene are SEHNR and FQNEAQ (reference sequence). V was trimmed by 6 bases and J by 5 bases, leaving 10 bases between them. The length of the CDR3 is 12 residues. The CDR3 DNA follows: TGTGCCAGCAGTCTCGGAGCAACTGAAGCTTTCTTT. Translating it yields CASSLGATEAFF.

CDR3 sequence reads: CASSHGVNTEAFF. The DNA for the CDR3 is TGCGCCAGCAGTCACGGGGTGAACACTGAAGCTTTCTTT. The gene calls are TRBV5-1 and TRBJ1-1, with D unresolved. Germline lookup yields CDR1 SGHRS and CDR2 YFSETQ. The CDR3 spans 13 residues. With 5 bases removed from V and 0 bases from J, the gap between germline ends came to 8 bases.

The rearrangement links TRBV30 to TRBJ2-3; D is uncertain. V was pared by 3 bases and J by 1 base, with 8 bases between. Germline V gene lookup returns CDR1 GTSNPN and CDR2 SVGIG (reference sequence). This CDR3 region has 13 residues. DNA for the CDR3: TGTGCCTGGAGAGGCGGAGGCACAGATACGCAGTATTTT. Protein sequence: CAWRGGGTDTQYF.

The rearrangement links TRBV7-8 to TRBJ2-3, with 7 positions matching TRBD2. The CDR3 contains 14 residues. CDR1 and CDR2 (germline): SGHVS, FQNEAQ. Trimming cost V 10 bases and J 6 bases; bases outside gene matches: 13. The CDR3 sequence is CAIMDGEGWDTQYF. CDR3 in DNA: TGTGCCATCATGGACGGGGAGGGGTGGGATACGCAGTATTTT.